Given below is one TCR beta chain in context. This clonotype was seen more than once but under ten times. Its cognate antigen has yet to be identified. Per-nucleotide qualities are absent, and no much larger clonotype sits a single base away. V gives up 6 bases and J gives up 8 bases, and the segment between their germline ends measures 11 bases. The CDR3 holds 12 amino acids from the cysteine to the phenylalanine. Only CDR3 DNA remains: 36 bases, in frame from the first base. TCR beta repertoires were profiled from peripheral blood of approximately 13 young patients with multiple sclerosis to demonstrate the VDJtools post-analysis software. The patients with multiple sclerosis were children and adolescents between roughly 6 and 15 years of age. This record belongs to a study of post-analysis software for immune sequencing data (dated by TCRdb to between 2015 and 2016). Regarding the study in general: Relapsing-remitting, secondary progressive and progressive-relapsing multiple sclerosis were recorded as disease courses, and subtype annotation was lacking for some patients. The multiple sclerosis patient repertoires were compared with under 13 previously published healthy control repertoires from donors aged 6 to 25 years. A subset of samples was prepared in parallel using single-end sample barcoding, then pooled and co-amplified after Illumina adapter ligation. Overall study outcomes, separate from this receptor: Significantly lower normalized Chao1 diversity was found in multiple sclerosis patients than in controls, suggesting substantial peripheral T-cell clonal expansion. When samples were clustered directly using the F measure, samples prepared in the same batch co-clustered strongly, which prompted a batch-effect correction. The multiple sclerosis patient group was slightly younger than the control group. Patients showed significantly higher frequencies than controls for 4 or 5 TRBV segments, among them TRBV5-6, TRBV5-1 and TRBV20-1.

The library came from PCR. The sequencing machine was an Illumina HiSeq 2500. To reduce PCR and sequencing biases, unique molecular identifiers were incorporated into the TCR beta cDNA libraries. Every 1 to 10 million input T cells yielded 500,000 or so cDNA molecules, meaning each molecule approximated one T cell. The patient libraries were prepared and sequenced using the same protocol as the earlier healthy control dataset. Within a given batch, samples were prepared together, multiplexed and sequenced on the same HiSeq lane. Processing in the source paper ran as follows. Raw barcoded reads were processed with MIGEC, discarding single-read molecular identifier groups before consensus assembly and CDR3 extraction. VDJtools was used for post-analysis of the clonotype tables, and diversity was normalized by down-sampling every dataset to the size of the smallest sample. To correct batch-related cross-sample contamination, repertoire overlap clustering matched CDR3 amino acid sequences but not nucleotide sequences. Starting from the raw public reads, TCRdb applied fastp trimming at Q25, assembled clones with MiXCR and retained in-frame beta chains. Rows merge per CDR3 protein into single entries with the most common DNA and genes. These V and J calls rely on TCRdb rather than the paper's analysis. For this sample there are a few hundred thousand distinct CDR3 sequences; 39% appear just once. The leading ten clones occupy approximately 7.6% of the sample.

Sample: blood. The receptor was isolated from a girl aged 2 to 9 with multiple sclerosis. This chain joins TRBV12-3 or TRBV12-4 to TRBJ2-1; a confident D gene designation cannot be given. Read as DNA, the sequence is TGTGCCAGCAGGGGAATGCACCATGAGCAGTTCTTC. This yields the protein CASRGMHHEQFF.